The T cell receptor beta chain under discussion was sequenced for a study of T cells after yellow fever vaccination. Study results and caveats: Booster samples showed a return of most primary-vaccination clones (roughly 96% CD4, approximately 88% CD8).

TCRdb used MiXCR to reprocess the 5' RACE reads, holding one entry per CDR3 protein. The table has approximately 610,000 distinct CDR3 sequences, around 17% seen once; the top ten hold approximately 15%. Germline assignment: CDR1 SGHDN and CDR2 FVKESK. The CDR3 is made up of 14 amino acids. V was cut by 0 bases and J by 7 bases, with 10 bases left in between. A note on this clonotype: Its antigen is currently unknown.

The J gene is TRBJ1-3, the V gene TRBV14; no clear D gene. This sample comprised PBMCs, obtained about 5 days after the first yellow fever vaccination. The sequence derives from a man aged 18 to 29 who received the YFV17D yellow fever vaccine. This CDR3 reads CASSQESRGNTIYF. The CDR3, as DNA: TGTGCCAGCAGCCAAGAGAGCCGCGGGAACACCATATATTTT. Complete variable domain (other parts from reference TRBV14 and TRBJ1-3): EAGVTQFPSHSVIEKGQTVTLRCDPISGHDNLYWYRRVMGKEIKFLLHFVKESKQDESGMPNNRFLAERTGGTYSTLKVQPAELEDSGVYFCASSQESRGNTIYFGEGSWLTVV.